Described below is a single T cell receptor beta chain sequence and its context. This beta chain represents an off-target read in a library built for alpha chains; its size is of limited meaning. Time point in this sample: sample taken at primary tumor resection. Whole RNA, isolated from tumor, nontumor lung or frozen PBMC, was sequenced without prior sorting. The donors comprised approximately 75 untreated early-stage non-small cell lung cancer patients. This entry belongs to a study of spatial heterogeneity in lung cancer. CDR3 length: 15 amino acids. CDR1 is LNHNV and CDR2 is YYDKDF in the germline V gene (reference sequence). After removal of 5 bases from V and 0 bases from J, the junction contained 4 bases not matched to a gene. TCR cDNA molecules were tagged individually, and each one carried a unique molecular identifier. TCRdb independently ran MiXCR on the 5' RACE reads; one entry per CDR3 protein. The data contain roughly 970 distinct CDR3 sequences, 27% of them singletons.

The chain combines TRBV15 with TRBJ2-7; 10 bases match TRBD2. This TCR came from a female donor with early-stage non-small cell lung cancer. This specimen was PBMCs, taken at surgery. The CDR3 DNA is TGTGCCACCAGCCCTAGCGGGAGAATCTCCTACGAGCAGTACTTC. Encoded protein: CATSPSGRISYEQYF.